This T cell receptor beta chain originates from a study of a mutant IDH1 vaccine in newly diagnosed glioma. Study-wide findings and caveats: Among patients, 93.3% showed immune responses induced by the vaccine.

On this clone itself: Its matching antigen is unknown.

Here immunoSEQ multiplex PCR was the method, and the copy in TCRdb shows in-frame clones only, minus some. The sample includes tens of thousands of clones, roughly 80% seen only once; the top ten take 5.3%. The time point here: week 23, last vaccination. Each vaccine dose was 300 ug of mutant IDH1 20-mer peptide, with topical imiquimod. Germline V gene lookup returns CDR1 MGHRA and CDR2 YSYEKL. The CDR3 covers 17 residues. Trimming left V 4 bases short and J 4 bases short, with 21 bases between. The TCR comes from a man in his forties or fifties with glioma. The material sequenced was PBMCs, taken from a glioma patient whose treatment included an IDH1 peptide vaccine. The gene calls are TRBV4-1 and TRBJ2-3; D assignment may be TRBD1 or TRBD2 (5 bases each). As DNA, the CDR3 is TGCGCCAGCAGCCCTCAAGGGTCTAGGGGAGTTCCAGATACGCAGTATTTT. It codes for CASSPQGSRGVPDTQYF.